Included here is one TCR beta chain sequence, with context. Its antigen is unknown. Some clones are missing from TCRdb's copy, which holds only in-frame ones; the method was immunoSEQ multiplex PCR. The sample has approximately 100,000 clones, 70% to 85% seen once. The sample is drawn from a study of OX40 agonist ivuxolimab in advanced cancers. Across the study: Participants could have had prior anti-PD-1, anti-PD-L1 or anti-CTLA-4 therapy, and about 37% had some. Study-level results: Both blood CD4+ and CD8+ T cells showed clonal growth by week 6 at 0.1 to 3.0 mg/kg. Antigen targets of the expanded peripheral T cells went undetermined.

Peripheral blood came from all dose cohorts at three timepoints. The source was CD4+ or CD8+ T cells sorted from blood, collected in a trial of the OX40 agonist ivuxolimab. This clonotype was obtained from an adult with an advanced solid tumor such as melanoma, head and neck, liver or kidney cancer.

The DNA of the CDR3 is TGTGCCAGCAGCCTTGGACTAACCAATGAGCAGTTCTTC. It translates to CASSLGLTNEQFF. The chain is built from TRBV7-3 and TRBJ2-1; possible D gene TRBD2, 6 bases. CDR1 and CDR2 from the germline V gene are SGHTA and FQGTGA. V gave up 5 bases and J gave up 6 bases, with 11 bases separating them. This CDR3 is 13 amino acids long.